Shown below are 4 T cell receptor beta chains from a single sample sequenced in a study of blood T cell repertoires in COVID-19 (dated by TCRdb to the early 2020s). The library was obtained by the immunoSEQ multiplex PCR assay. This immuneACCESS table, as held by TCRdb, lists in-frame sequences with V and J called but not all clones. Of the missing ones, under half trace to an unresolved V gene in checked studies; the others have no known cause. The sample table records about 30,000 clones; more than 65% of these occur just once. The ten largest make up roughly 15% of the sample. Sequenced sample: peripheral blood. Receptors originate from a human donor in a cohort sampled during active COVID-19.

This clone was picked up one time. J is TRBJ2-5 and V is TRBV3-1 (or the pseudogene TRBV3-2), with D unresolved. Trimming stripped 3 bases from V and 5 bases from J, with 10 bases between. CDR1 is LGHDT and CDR2 is YNNKEL in the germline V gene (reference sequence). The CDR3 totals 13 residues. CDR3: CASSHPDGETQYF. CDR3 nucleotide sequence: TGTGCCAGCAGCCACCCTGACGGGGAGACCCAGTACTTC.

The chain is built from TRBV6-2 or TRBV6-3 and TRBJ2-7; no clear D gene. Germline CDR1 is MNHEY and CDR2 is SVGEGT. V lost 6 bases, J lost 3 bases, and 12 bases lay in between. CDR3 size: 13 residues. The CDR3 reads CASSIQHDYEQYF. CDR3 nucleotides: TGTGCCAGCAGCATACAGCATGACTACGAGCAGTACTTC.

J is TRBJ2-1 and V is TRBV30, with a weak D call TRBD1 (6 bases). The ends were cut back, 1 base at V and 10 bases at J, with 11 bases in the middle. The CDR3 length is 12 residues. CDR1 is GTSNPN, CDR2 SVGIG, per germline (reference sequence). The CDR3 nucleotides read TGTGCCTGGAGTGAACAGGGCGGCGAGCAGTTCTTC. Protein: CAWSEQGGEQFF.

The chain couples TRBV13 to TRBJ1-1, with 8 nucleotides matching TRBD1. V trimming: 3 bases; J trimming: 1 base; junction bases outside the gene matches: 1. Germline assignment: CDR1 PRHDT and CDR2 FYEKMQ (reference sequence). The CDR3 runs 14 residues. CDR3 region: CASSFGQGNTEAFF. CDR3 nucleotides: TGTGCCAGCAGCTTTGGACAGGGGAACACTGAAGCTTTCTTT.